The 27 T cell receptor beta chains below come from one sample, sequenced in a study of T cell repertoires in cytomegalovirus infection. TCRdb fed the reads into MiXCR, producing one record per CDR3 protein. This sample has roughly 800,000 distinct CDR3 sequences, with roughly 29% found just once. The antigens of these receptors remain unknown. The sample consisted of cultured CD8+ T cells from PBMCs, taken from culture after CMV antigen stimulation. All receptors derive from a human donor in good health (CMV status not recorded). Some clones in this sample may be carry-over from other donors' samples.

This clonotype appeared once. The rearrangement uses TRBV12-3 or TRBV12-4 and TRBJ1-4, with D hard to call. CDR3 length: 12 residues. V was cut by 6 bases and J by 10 bases, with 12 bases left in between. CDR3 DNA sequence: TGTGCCAGCAGCCCTTTTACGGGAAAACTGTTTTTT. Translation: CASSPFTGKLFF.

This clonotype is labeled as medium-sized (0.01 to 0.1%). The chain is built from TRBV6-1 and TRBJ2-2; tentatively, D is TRBD1 (6 bases). The CDR3 length is 13 residues. V gave up 3 bases and J gave up 7 bases, with 9 bases separating them. The germline V gene encodes CDR1 MNHNS and CDR2 SASEGT. The CDR3 protein is CASSERGIGELFF. The CDR3 bases are TGTGCCAGCAGTGAGAGGGGGATCGGGGAGCTGTTTTTT.

This clonotype was seen only a few times. The chain carries TRBV5-1 and TRBJ1-2; 9 nucleotides match TRBD1. In germline, CDR1 is SGHRS, CDR2 YFSETQ. The V and J ends lost 3 bases and 4 bases, in that order; junction bases with no gene match: 7. The CDR3 length is 15 residues. The DNA of the CDR3 is TGCGCCAGCAGCTCCCGACAGGGGGATCTCTATGGCTACACCTTC. Protein product: CASSSRQGDLYGYTF.

This sequence joins TRBV25-1 and TRBJ2-5, with TRBD1 matching over 7 bases. J was trimmed by 2 bases and V by 1 base; bases with no gene match: 4. Per the germline V gene, CDR1 is MGHDK and CDR2 is SYGVNS. The CDR3 runs 15 residues. CDR3 DNA: TGTGCCAGCAGTGAATTATCGGGACAGCAAGAGACCCAGTACTTC. It is translated as CASSELSGQQETQYF. The entire variable domain, with the rest obtained from reference TRBV25-1 and TRBJ2-5, is as follows: EADIYQTPRYLVIGTGKKITLECSQTMGHDKMYWYQQDPGMELHLIHYSYGVNSTEKGDLSSESTVSRIRTEHFPLTLESARPSHTSQYLCASSELSGQQETQYFGPGTRLLVL.

Only a few counts were recorded for this clonotype. The chain couples TRBV12-3 or TRBV12-4 to TRBJ2-1, with 9 positions matching TRBD2. The CDR3 has 15 amino acids. J gave up 5 bases and V 2 bases, and 4 bases lay outside the gene matches. The CDR3: CASSLPGGGDNEQFF. CDR3 DNA: TGTGCCAGCAGTTTACCCGGCGGGGGGGACAATGAGCAGTTCTTC.

This clonotype has a count of ten or more. The J gene is TRBJ2-7, the V gene TRBV6-1; no clear D gene. The CDR3 has 13 residues. V was pared by 6 bases and J by 1 base, with 10 bases between. Per germline, CDR1 MNHNS and CDR2 SASEGT. The DNA for the CDR3 is TGTGCCAGCAGCCCGACCGTTTCCTACGAGCAGTACTTC. Protein sequence: CASSPTVSYEQYF.

This chain connects TRBV27 to TRBJ1-1, with 11 bases fitting TRBD1. This CDR3 comprises 15 residues. V gave up 5 bases and J gave up 7 bases; unmatched junction bases: 9. The germline CDR1 and CDR2 sequences are MNHEY and SMNVEV (reference sequence). Written as DNA, the CDR3 is TGTGCCAGCAGTCCCGGACAGGGGGCGAATTTTGAAGCTTTCTTT. This codes for CASSPGQGANFEAFF.

CDR3 in amino acids: CASSMWGAGETQYF. As DNA, the CDR3 is TGTGCCAGCAGTATGTGGGGGGCAGGGGAGACCCAGTACTTC. The genes are TRBV12-3 or TRBV12-4 and TRBJ2-5, with D possibly called TRBD1 or TRBD2 (6 bases each). Trimming removed 5 bases at V and 5 bases at J, with 15 bases between. The CDR3 totals 14 residues.

A few counts support this clonotype. The chain has TRBV7-3 and TRBJ1-1, with D perhaps TRBD1 (6 bases). The V gene's germline CDR1 is SGHTA and CDR2 FQGTGA. There are 15 residues in the CDR3. V was pared by 2 bases and J by 4 bases, with 14 bases between. The CDR3 bases are TGTGCCAGCAGCTTAGGGGCAACAGGGACCACTGAAGCTTTCTTT. Translation: CASSLGATGTTEAFF.

This chain uses TRBV7-9 with TRBJ2-6; D not certain. The germline gives CDR1 SEHNR, CDR2 FQNEAQ (reference sequence). This CDR3 has 13 amino acids. The V gene lost 5 bases and the J gene lost 6 bases, with 8 bases spanning the gap. The CDR3 bases are TGTGCCAGCAGCCCTCAGGCGGCCAACGTCCTGACTTTC. It encodes CASSPQAANVLTF.

This clonotype was recorded many times. The V and J genes are TRBV11-2 and TRBJ1-6, with D maybe TRBD1 (5 bases). CDR3 length equals 15 residues. Germline V CDR1 and CDR2: SGHAT, FQNNGV. The germline V and J ends were trimmed by 4 bases and 6 bases, with 13 bases remaining between them. The CDR3 DNA is TGTGCCAGCAGCTCAAGCTCCAGGGTTAATTCACCCCTCCACTTT. Its protein product is CASSSSSRVNSPLHF.

The chain links TRBV5-5 to TRBJ2-5; D gene ambiguous. Trimming cost V 3 bases and J 2 bases, with 5 bases left between them. Germline V CDR1 and CDR2: SGHKS, YYEKEE (reference sequence). The CDR3 runs 12 residues. The CDR3 DNA sequence: TGTGCCAGCAGCTCGATGCAAGAGACCCAGTACTTC. It translates to CASSSMQETQYF.

This clonotype was seen a few times. The chain joins TRBV4-1 to TRBJ1-1, with unresolved D. This CDR3 comprises 14 residues. The V and J ends lost 3 bases and 4 bases respectively, with 12 bases between them. CDR1 is MGHRA and CDR2 is YSYEKL in the germline V gene. In nucleotides, the CDR3 is TGCGCCAGCAGCCATTTGATGGGTACCACTGAAGCTTTCTTT. Residues: CASSHLMGTTEAFF.

V is TRBV19 and J is TRBJ2-1; TRBD2 aligns across 11 bases. The CDR3 is 15 residues long. Trimming removed 7 bases from V and 8 bases from J; junction bases left unmatched: 10. Germline CDR1 and CDR2: LNHDA and SQIVND (reference sequence). CDR3 loop: CASTSVAGGLDEQFF. In DNA, the CDR3 is TGTGCCAGTACCTCGGTAGCGGGGGGGTTGGATGAGCAGTTCTTC.

Many counts were recorded for this clonotype. The CDR3 loop is CASSLDAGGNEQFF. In nucleotides, the CDR3 is TGTGCCAGCAGCTTAGACGCGGGGGGAAATGAGCAGTTCTTC. The rearrangement uses TRBV7-6 and TRBJ2-1, with 8 bases aligning to TRBD2. Germline V gene data show CDR1 as SGHVS and CDR2 as FNYEAQ. The CDR3 consists of 14 residues. V gave up 1 base and J gave up 7 bases; unmatched junction bases: 3.

The chain joins TRBV2 to TRBJ2-7; D might be TRBD1 (6 bases). The length of the CDR3 is 13 residues. Germline CDR1 is SNHLY and CDR2 is FYNNEI. V gave up 7 bases and J gave up 0 bases, with 10 bases separating them. As DNA, the CDR3 is TGTGCCAGCAAAGGGGGTGGCTCCTACGAGCAGTACGTC. Protein sequence: CASKGGGSYEQYV.

This clonotype was counted only a few times. The CDR3 loop is CASSLGQGPYEKLFF. As DNA, the CDR3 is TGTGCCAGCAGCTTGGGACAGGGACCTTATGAAAAACTGTTTTTT. The chain employs TRBV11-2 and TRBJ1-4; TRBD1 matches 9 bases. With V trimmed by 3 bases and J by 6 bases, 5 bases remained unmatched. CDR1 is SGHAT and CDR2 is FQNNGV in the germline V gene. The CDR3 loop spans 15 amino acids.

The rearrangement joins TRBV6-1 to TRBJ2-7; TRBD1 might be the D (6 bases). The CDR3 has 14 amino acids. Germline V gene data show CDR1 as MNHNS and CDR2 as SASEGT. V was clipped by 5 bases and J by 0 bases, with 11 bases between them. In nucleotides, the CDR3 is TGTGCCAGCAGTTTGGAGACAGGCTCCTACGAGCAGTACTTC. It yields the protein CASSLETGSYEQYF.

This clonotype was counted only a few times. The J gene is TRBJ2-1, the V gene TRBV7-6; 7 nucleotides agree with TRBD1. The length of the CDR3 is 15 residues. Per germline, CDR1 SGHVS and CDR2 FNYEAQ. The ends lost 1 base at V and 8 bases at J; junction bases unmatched: 8. In DNA form, the CDR3 reads TGTGCCAGCAGCTTAGGAGGGGGCGAGGGCGATGAGCAGTTCTTC. This sequence encodes CASSLGGGEGDEQFF.

This clonotype was seen many times. The V and J genes are TRBV5-1 and TRBJ2-1; D is uncertain. The CDR3 runs to 19 residues. Germline V gene sequence: CDR1 SGHRS, CDR2 YFSETQ. Trimming removed 0 bases from V and 0 bases from J, with 19 bases in between. CDR3 nucleotide sequence: TGCGCCAGCAGCTTGGCAAGCTACACCGAACCGAGCTCCTACAATGAGCAGTTCTTC. The encoded protein is CASSLASYTEPSSYNEQFF.

The gene calls are TRBV2 and TRBJ2-1; tentative D call: TRBD2 (6 bases). This CDR3 contains 15 residues. The ends were cut back, 3 bases at V and 3 bases at J, with 12 bases in the middle. Germline V lookup: CDR1 SNHLY, CDR2 FYNNEI. The CDR3 here is CASSESGTDYNEQFF. In DNA, the CDR3 is TGTGCCAGCAGTGAGTCCGGGACTGACTACAATGAGCAGTTCTTC.

CDR3 protein: CASRLGPPWEDEQFF. DNA for the CDR3: TGTGCCAGCAGGCTAGGTCCTCCCTGGGAGGATGAGCAGTTCTTC. The rearrangement links TRBV27 to TRBJ2-1; D perhaps matches TRBD2 (6 bases). This CDR3 has 15 amino acids. V lost 6 bases and J lost 8, with 20 bases in between. Germline V lookup: CDR1 MNHEY, CDR2 SMNVEV (reference sequence).

CDR3: CASSPAGLVGYDEQFF. As DNA, the CDR3 is TGCGCCAGCAGCCCGGCCGGTCTTGTCGGGTACGATGAGCAGTTCTTC. V and J are TRBV4-1 and TRBJ2-1, with D uncertain. This CDR3 region has 16 residues. V was clipped by 4 bases and J by 8 bases, with 21 bases between them. Germline V gene lookup returns CDR1 MGHRA and CDR2 YSYEKL.

The sample holds one count of this clonotype. V is TRBV20-1 and J is TRBJ2-6; no firm D call. Germline CDR1 and CDR2: DFQATT and SNEGSKA (reference sequence). The CDR3 extends over 14 amino acids. The V end was cut by 6 bases, the J end by 6 bases, with 15 bases between. CDR3 coding DNA: TGCAGTGCCCAGAGTCCGCCGCAGGCCAACGTCCTGACTTTC. As protein: CSAQSPPQANVLTF.

This clonotype was seen a handful of times. CDR3 in DNA: TGTGCTACCGGTGACGGCTTCTCTGGAAACACCATATATTTT. This encodes CATGDGFSGNTIYF. The chain recombines TRBV12-5 with TRBJ1-3; D is undetermined. Trimming pared 10 bases from V and 0 bases from J, leaving 13 bases between. The CDR3 length is 14 residues. Per germline, CDR1 LGHNT and CDR2 FRNRAP. The variable domain in full, completed from reference TRBV12-5 and TRBJ1-3, reads DARVTQTPRHKVTEMGQEVTMRCQPILGHNTVFWYRQTMMQGLELLAYFRNRAPLDDSGMPKDRFSAEMPDATLATLKIQPSEPRDSAVYFCATGDGFSGNTIYFGEGSWLTVV.

This clonotype was seen only a few times. The V call is TRBV7-6, the J call TRBJ1-2, with 7 bases lining up with TRBD1. This CDR3 has 17 residues. CDR1 is SGHVS and CDR2 is FNYEAQ in the germline V gene. Unmatched junction bases numbered 13, after V lost 4 bases and J lost 2 bases. The CDR3 sequence: CASSSEPRQGANYGYTF. CDR3 in DNA: TGTGCCAGCAGCTCGGAGCCCCGACAGGGTGCCAACTATGGCTACACCTTC.

This clonotype was seen only a few times. The J gene is TRBJ1-1, the V gene TRBV24-1; D unclear. In germline, CDR1 is KGHDR, CDR2 SFDVKD. This CDR3 has 11 amino acids. Trimming removed 4 bases from V and 10 bases from J, with 9 bases in between. The CDR3 nucleotides read TGTGCCACCAGTGACCCCCCGAGAGCTTTCTTT. It yields the protein CATSDPPRAFF.